These 5 T cell receptor beta chains originate from one sample sequenced in a study of shared clonotypes between healthy human individuals. Clones were read by immunoSEQ multiplex PCR, and TCRdb kept only the in-frame ones, dropping some. The data contain about 2.4 million clones, over 85% of them singletons. Sequencing used naive CD4+ T cells from PBMCs. Subset denoted: CD45RA+ positively selected. The receptor source for this set is a man aged 18 to 29 in good health. Some clones in this sample may be carry-over from other donors' samples.

This chain connects TRBV6-6 to TRBJ2-5; 11 bases map to TRBD2. Unmatched junction bases numbered 6, after V lost 5 bases and J lost 4 bases. Germline loops: CDR1 MNHNY, CDR2 SVGAGI (reference sequence). CDR3 length: 15 amino acids. This CDR3 is CASSPPTSGIETQYF. DNA of the CDR3: TGTGCCAGCAGTCCGCCGACTAGCGGGATAGAGACCCAGTACTTC.

The DNA of the CDR3 is TGTGCCAGCAGCCCGGTGGACAGGTTCAAAAACATTCAGTACTTC. Residues: CASSPVDRFKNIQYF. The genes are TRBV11-2 and TRBJ2-4; TRBD1 aligns across 7 bases. This CDR3 spans 15 amino acids. V shed 5 bases and J 3 bases; nucleotides not matched to a gene: 7. Germline CDR1 reads SGHAT; CDR2 reads FQNNGV.

The chain couples TRBV7-9 to TRBJ1-1; 7 bases match TRBD1. The J segment lost 2 bases and the V segment lost 8 bases, leaving 5 bases of the junction unmatched. CDR3 length equals 13 residues. Germline lookup yields CDR1 SEHNR and CDR2 FQNEAQ (reference sequence). The CDR3 DNA reads as TGTGCCAGCCGACAGGGAGCTAACACTGAAGCTTTCTTT. Its translation: CASRQGANTEAFF.

The gene calls are TRBV30 and TRBJ1-6; D perhaps matches TRBD1 (5 bases). Germline CDR1 is GTSNPN and CDR2 is SVGIG (reference sequence). The V and J ends lost 2 bases and 0 bases respectively, with 17 bases between them. CDR3 length: 18 residues. This CDR3 reads CAWSHPPGGSSYNSPLHF. The CDR3 DNA follows: TGTGCCTGGAGTCATCCCCCCGGGGGAAGCTCCTATAATTCACCCCTCCACTTT. Full variable domain (missing parts from reference TRBV30 and TRBJ1-6): SQTIHQWPATLVQPVGSPLSLECTVEGTSNPNLYWYRQAAGRGLQLLFYSVGIGQISSEVPQNLSASRPQDRQFILSSKKLLLSDSGFYLCAWSHPPGGSSYNSPLHFGNGTRLTVT.

The CDR3 is CASSLGWSGSFDTQYF. In DNA, the CDR3 is TGTGCCAGCAGCTTAGGGTGGAGCGGGAGTTTTGATACGCAGTATTTT. This chain uses TRBV7-2 with TRBJ2-3, with TRBD2 matching over 8 bases. Germline loops: CDR1 SGHTA, CDR2 FQGNSA. CDR3 size: 16 residues. Trimming cost V 1 base and J 6 bases; bases outside gene matches: 9.